What follows are 24 T cell receptor beta chains derived from one specimen sequenced in a study of T cell responses to AZD1222 COVID-19 vaccine. Data came from immunoSEQ multiplex PCR; TCRdb stores just in-frame clones and leaves some out. The sample gives 84,000 or so clones, nearly 90% of which show up once; less than 1.6% is in the top ten. The sample was peripheral blood, taken on day 0 of AZD1222 vaccination. Receptors originate from an adult in good health.

This sequence joins TRBV6-1 and TRBJ2-7; D is undetermined. This CDR3 spans 13 amino acids. The V gene's germline CDR1 is MNHNS and CDR2 SASEGT. Trimming left V 3 bases short and J 0 bases short, with 6 bases between. This CDR3 is CASSDLDSYEQYF. The CDR3 DNA sequence: TGTGCCAGCAGTGACCTGGACTCCTACGAGCAGTACTTC.

The chain is built from TRBV19 and TRBJ2-1; D perhaps matches TRBD2 (7 bases). Trimming left V 6 bases short and J 5 bases short, with 20 bases between. Germline CDR1 LNHDA, CDR2 SQIVND (reference sequence). The CDR3 consists of 16 residues. The CDR3: CASRSLGGPTNNEQFF. The CDR3 bases are TGTGCCAGTAGGTCTTTGGGGGGGCCAACCAACAATGAGCAGTTCTTC.

This clone has a single count. The chain carries TRBV7-3 and TRBJ2-2; D might be TRBD1 (6 bases). The CDR3 is 14 amino acids. V dropped 5 bases and J dropped 0 bases, with 7 bases sitting between them. Germline V gene data show CDR1 as SGHTA and CDR2 as FQGTGA. The DNA for the CDR3 is TGTGCCAGCAGCCGGACAGCGAACACCGGGGAGCTGTTTTTT. This codes for CASSRTANTGELFF. Based on the CDR3 plus reference TRBV7-3 and TRBJ2-2, the full variable domain is GAGVSQTPSNKVTEKGKYVELRCDPISGHTALYWYRQSLGQGPEFLIYFQGTGAADDSGLPNDRFFAVRPEGSVSTLKIQRTERGDSAVYLCASSRTANTGELFFGEGSRLTVL.

J is TRBJ2-1 and V is TRBV29-1, with a tentative D call TRBD2 (6 bases). The CDR3 spans 13 residues. V was pared by 4 bases and J by 8 bases, with 15 bases between. The germline gives CDR1 SQVTM, CDR2 ANQGSEA. DNA of the CDR3: TGCAGCGTTGGGAGACTAGTAAACGATGAGCAGTTCTTC. Encoded protein: CSVGRLVNDEQFF.

The chain employs TRBV18 and TRBJ2-3, with 9 bases lining up with TRBD2. This CDR3 spans 14 amino acids. Germline V gives CDR1 KGHSH, CDR2 LQKENI. The J segment lost 3 bases and the V segment lost 3 bases, leaving 1 base of the junction unmatched. The CDR3 loop reads CASSPLAGTDTQYF. The CDR3, as DNA: TGTGCCAGCTCACCCCTAGCGGGAACAGATACGCAGTATTTT.

The V gene is TRBV7-3, the J gene TRBJ2-3; TRBD2 matches at 14 bases. CDR1 is SGHTA and CDR2 is FQGTGA in the germline V gene. The junction had 14 bases not matched to a gene; V was cut back by 5 bases and J by 4 bases. This CDR3 comprises 19 residues. The CDR3 loop reads CASSGSLGLAGEVADTQYF. The CDR3, as DNA: TGTGCCAGCAGCGGATCCCTGGGACTAGCGGGAGAGGTTGCAGATACGCAGTATTTT.

Remarks on this clone: Within the sample, other DNA sequences also encode this same CDR3. This chain joins TRBV18 and TRBJ2-7, with D hard to call. This CDR3 has 13 residues. CDR1 is KGHSH, CDR2 LQKENI, per germline. V was clipped by 0 bases and J by 0 bases, with 3 bases between them. The CDR3 loop reads CASSPPVSYEQYF. CDR3 DNA sequence: TGTGCCAGCTCACCACCGGTCTCCTACGAGCAGTACTTC.

This chain uses TRBV7-3 with TRBJ2-5; D ambiguous. V was shortened by 2 bases and J by 4 bases, with 14 bases between the two germline ends. The CDR3 is 15 residues long. Germline values: CDR1 SGHTA, CDR2 FQGTGA. The CDR3, as DNA: TGTGCCAGCAGCTTATGGTCGAGCCCGGCAGAGACCCAGTACTTC. Translated, it gives CASSLWSSPAETQYF.

The gene calls are TRBV7-6 and TRBJ2-2; no definite D call. There are 11 residues in the CDR3. V shed 8 bases and J shed 7 bases, with 8 bases lying between them. Germline V CDR1 and CDR2: SGHVS, FNYEAQ. The CDR3 DNA reads TGTGCCAGCTGGGCGAGCGGGGAGCTGTTTTTT. Residues: CASWASGELFF.

V gene TRBV3-1 (or the pseudogene TRBV3-2) combines with J gene TRBJ1-2; no clear D gene. Germline lookup yields CDR1 LGHDT and CDR2 YNNKEL (reference sequence). Trimming shortened V by 1 base and J by 3 bases, and 6 bases separated the two germline ends. This CDR3 region has 13 residues. Here the CDR3 DNA reads TGTGCCAGCAGCCAAGGGACTGACTATGGCTACACCTTC. Its translation: CASSQGTDYGYTF.

V and J are TRBV25-1 and TRBJ2-7; 9 positions agree with TRBD1. The CDR3 extends over 13 amino acids. V shed 6 bases, J shed 7 bases, and the junction held 7 bases outside the gene matches. The germline V gene encodes CDR1 MGHDK and CDR2 SYGVNS. CDR3 loop: CASRRTGGDEQYF. In DNA form, the CDR3 reads TGTGCCAGCAGAAGAACAGGGGGCGATGAGCAGTACTTC.

This rearrangement joins TRBV29-1 to TRBJ1-5, with no clear D. CDR3 length equals 12 residues. V lost 8 bases and J lost 6, with 14 bases in between. From germline, CDR1 is SQVTM and CDR2 ANQGSEA. CDR3 loop: CSPKVVRQPQHF. The CDR3 nucleotides are TGCAGCCCCAAGGTGGTTCGTCAGCCCCAGCATTTT. The whole variable domain, filled in from reference TRBV29-1 and TRBJ1-5, reads SAVISQKPSRDICQRGTSLTIQCQVDSQVTMMFWYRQQPGQSLTLIATANQGSEATYESGFVIDKFPISRPNLTFSTLTVSNMSPEDSSIYLCSPKVVRQPQHFGDGTRLSIL.

This chain joins TRBV7-2 and TRBJ2-1; D is uncertain. Trimming pared 5 bases from V and 3 bases from J, leaving 5 bases between. Germline V gives CDR1 SGHTA, CDR2 FQGNSA. The CDR3 is made up of 12 amino acids. CDR3 loop: CASSPDYNEQFF. The CDR3 DNA reads as TGTGCCAGCAGCCCCGACTACAATGAGCAGTTCTTC.

V gene TRBV7-2 combines with J gene TRBJ2-3; tentative D call: TRBD2 (5 bases). The CDR3 runs 14 residues. Trimming removed 4 bases at V and 2 bases at J, with 10 bases between. CDR1 and CDR2 from the germline V gene are SGHTA and FQGNSA. CDR3 bases: TGTGCCAGCAGCTCCGACTATGCCACAGATACGCAGTATTTT. It is translated as CASSSDYATDTQYF.

The CDR3 nucleotides read TGTGCCAGCAGCCAAGGGTGGGACAGCGTCTTACGTGGTCTAGCGGGAGACCCCACAGATACGCAGTATTTT. Translation gives CASSQGWDSVLRGLAGDPTDTQYF. This chain connects TRBV3-1 (or the pseudogene TRBV3-2) to TRBJ2-3; 10 nucleotides agree with TRBD2. Germline V gives CDR1 LGHDT, CDR2 YNNKEL (reference sequence). The CDR3 has 24 residues. With 1 base clipped from V and 2 bases from J, the junction kept 27 bases outside the gene matches.

The rearrangement uses TRBV6-5 and TRBJ1-2; D uncertain. V lost 0 bases, J lost 7 bases, and 9 bases lay in between. This CDR3 contains 13 residues. Germline assignment: CDR1 MNHEY and CDR2 SVGAGI. CDR3 DNA sequence: TGTGCCAGCAGTTACTCATGGAGGTCTGGCTACACCTTC. Translation gives CASSYSWRSGYTF.

The chain has TRBV4-1 and TRBJ1-4; D remains unclear. This CDR3 contains 14 residues. The germline CDR1 and CDR2 sequences are MGHRA and YSYEKL. V lost 4 bases and J lost 6, with 12 bases in between. The CDR3 DNA follows: TGCGCCAGCAGCCTACGGACCCGGGATGAAAAACTGTTTTTT. This translates into CASSLRTRDEKLFF.

This chain links TRBV7-9 with TRBJ1-4; D uncertain. CDR1 and CDR2 from the germline V gene are SEHNR and FQNEAQ (reference sequence). The CDR3 runs 13 residues. The V gene lost 7 bases and the J gene lost 8 bases, with 14 bases spanning the gap. The chain's CDR3 is CASTVGGREKLFF. The CDR3, as DNA: TGTGCCAGCACCGTCGGTGGGCGAGAAAAACTGTTTTTT.

CDR3 amino acids: CASSVGGDRTYGYTF. The CDR3 nucleotides are TGTGCCAGCAGCGTAGGGGGGGACAGAACGTATGGCTACACCTTC. The gene calls are TRBV9 and TRBJ1-2, with 7 positions matching TRBD1. Looked up from germline, CDR1 is SGDLS and CDR2 is YYNGEE. V lost 0 bases, J lost 5 bases, and 7 bases stayed unmatched. CDR3 length equals 15 residues. The full variable domain, rest sourced from reference TRBV9 and TRBJ1-2, is DSGVTQTPKHLITATGQRVTLRCSPRSGDLSVYWYQQSLDQGLQFLIQYYNGEERAKGNILERFSAQQFPDLHSELNLSSLELGDSALYFCASSVGGDRTYGYTFGSGTRLTVV.

As regards this clone: The same CDR3 arises from other DNA sequences in this sample as well. The chain couples TRBV9 to TRBJ2-6, with D unclear. Germline values: CDR1 SGDLS, CDR2 YYNGEE. The CDR3 extends over 13 amino acids. The V end lost 2 bases, the J end lost 1 base, and 1 base lay between the germline ends. The CDR3 region has the DNA TGTGCCAGCAGCGTTTCTGGGGCCAACGTCCTGACTTTC. Amino acids: CASSVSGANVLTF.

This clone appeared once. This rearrangement joins TRBV21-1 to TRBJ1-4; TRBD1, the table's D call, lacks a check against the DNA. TRBV21-1 is listed as a pseudogene. This CDR3 is 19 amino acids long. The CDR3 spells CASSNKRDRPVFQNEKLFF. The CDR3 coding sequence is TGTGCCAGCAGCAATAAGCGGGACAGGCCCGTGTTCCAAAATGAAAAACTGTTTTTT.

The rearrangement links TRBV10-1 to TRBJ2-2, with 8 bases lining up with TRBD2. From germline, CDR1 is WNHNN and CDR2 SYGVQD (reference sequence). This CDR3 is built from 16 residues. V lost 3 bases to trimming and J lost 9 bases; unmatched junction nucleotides: 12. The CDR3 protein is CASSDLSGGPGRELFF. The CDR3 nucleotides are TGCGCCAGCAGTGATCTCTCGGGAGGGCCCGGAAGGGAGCTGTTTTTT.

This chain links TRBV6-5 with TRBJ1-1; TRBD1 agrees at 7 bases. The length of the CDR3 is 14 residues. Looked up from germline, CDR1 is MNHEY and CDR2 is SVGAGI. V lost 4 bases to trimming and J lost 1 base; unmatched junction nucleotides: 3. CDR3 sequence (DNA): TGTGCCAGCAGTTCGTACAGGGGGAACACTGAAGCTTTCTTT. Protein sequence: CASSSYRGNTEAFF.

The chain uses TRBV28 and TRBJ1-2; 10 nucleotides match TRBD1. The V gene end was trimmed by 6 bases and the J gene end by 4 bases; junction bases not matched to a gene: 2. Germline CDR1 MDHEN, CDR2 SYDVKM. CDR3 length: 13 amino acids. The CDR3 sequence: CASSGDRGYGYTF. As DNA, the CDR3 is TGTGCCAGCAGCGGGGACAGGGGCTATGGCTACACCTTC.